The 8 T cell receptor beta chains presented below share a single source sample, sequenced in a study of shared clonotypes between healthy human individuals. Measured with immunoSEQ multiplex PCR; TCRdb has only the in-frame clones, and not every one. Here the sample spans 650,000 to 750,000 clones, around 72% being singletons. The sample comprised memory CD4+ T cells sorted from blood. Subset meaning: CD45RA-negative fraction. The source is a young woman in good health.

This chain connects TRBV5-1 to TRBJ2-2; D uncertain. Between the trimmed V and J ends, which lost 4 bases and 2 bases, there was a span of 15 bases. Germline CDR1 reads SGHRS; CDR2 reads YFSETQ. This CDR3 region has 16 residues. Here the CDR3 reads CASSPQSIGNTGELFF. The CDR3 region has the DNA TGCGCCAGCAGCCCCCAGAGTATCGGTAACACCGGGGAGCTGTTTTTT.

This clone has a handful of counts. DNA for the CDR3: TGTGCCAGCTCACCGATCTTGATGAGACAGGCCCAAGAGACCCAGTACTTC. It is translated as CASSPILMRQAQETQYF. This chain links TRBV18 with TRBJ2-5, with D perhaps TRBD1 (6 bases). This CDR3 has 17 residues. Germline-derived CDR1 and CDR2 are KGHSH and LQKENI. V was cut by 3 bases and J by 1 base, with 18 bases left in between.

The chain links TRBV19 to TRBJ1-5; possibly TRBD1 for D (6 bases). Trimming took 1 base from V and 0 from J, leaving 10 bases between them. CDR1 is LNHDA, CDR2 SQIVND, per germline (reference sequence). CDR3 size: 16 residues. CDR3 in amino acids: CASSIGTGLSNQPQHF. The CDR3 DNA reads as TGTGCCAGTAGTATAGGAACAGGGCTTAGCAATCAGCCCCAGCATTTT.

This clone was detected a few times. The chain uses TRBV2 and TRBJ2-7, with a possible D match to TRBD2 (5 bases). The CDR3 extends over 15 amino acids. V was trimmed by 2 bases and J by 6 bases, leaving 17 bases between them. The germline gives CDR1 SNHLY, CDR2 FYNNEI. CDR3 protein: CASSERVGVLGEQYF. The CDR3 DNA reads as TGTGCCAGCAGTGAAAGGGTGGGAGTCTTGGGCGAGCAGTACTTC.

The chain joins TRBV18 to TRBJ2-7; 7 bases agree with TRBD2. Germline CDR1 reads KGHSH; CDR2 reads LQKENI. The CDR3 spans 17 residues. With V trimmed by 3 bases and J by 3 bases, 14 bases remained unmatched. The CDR3 sequence is CASSPAPGRGGDYEQYF. In DNA, the CDR3 is TGTGCCAGCTCACCGGCCCCTGGGCGGGGAGGGGACTACGAGCAGTACTTC.

This sequence joins TRBV28 and TRBJ1-4, with TRBD1 identical over 8 bases. Germline V lookup: CDR1 MDHEN, CDR2 SYDVKM. J gave up 7 bases and V 6 bases, and 7 bases lay outside the gene matches. The CDR3 runs 14 residues. This CDR3 is CASSTGGSGEKLFF. CDR3 DNA sequence: TGTGCCAGCAGCACAGGGGGTAGTGGTGAAAAACTGTTTTTT.

This chain links TRBV28 with TRBJ2-1; 8 nucleotides match TRBD2. The CDR3 sequence is 15 residues long. Trimming took 4 bases from V and 3 from J; bases not matched to a gene: 5. Per germline, CDR1 MDHEN and CDR2 SYDVKM. CDR3 region: CASSSTAGGYNEQFF. The CDR3 DNA reads as TGTGCCAGCAGTTCGACCGCGGGAGGCTACAATGAGCAGTTCTTC.

In its sample, this clone was seen a few times. This chain connects TRBV5-1 to TRBJ2-7, with D unresolved. Germline loops: CDR1 SGHRS, CDR2 YFSETQ. The CDR3 has 13 residues. The V and J ends lost 7 bases and 5 bases respectively, with 16 bases between them. Here the CDR3 DNA reads TGCGCCAGCGCGTCGCCTCCTTCCGACGAGCAGTACTTC. Amino acids: CASASPPSDEQYF.